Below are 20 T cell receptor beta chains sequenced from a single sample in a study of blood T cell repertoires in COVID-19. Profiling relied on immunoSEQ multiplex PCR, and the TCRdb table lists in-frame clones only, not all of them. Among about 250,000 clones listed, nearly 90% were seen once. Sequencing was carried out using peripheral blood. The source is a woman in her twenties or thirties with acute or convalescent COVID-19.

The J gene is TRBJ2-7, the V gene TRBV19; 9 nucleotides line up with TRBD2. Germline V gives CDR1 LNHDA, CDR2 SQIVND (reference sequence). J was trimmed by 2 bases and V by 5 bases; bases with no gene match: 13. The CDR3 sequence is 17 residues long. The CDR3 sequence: CASSLAPRLAETYEQYF. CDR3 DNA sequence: TGTGCCAGTAGTCTAGCACCCCGACTAGCGGAGACCTACGAGCAGTACTTC.

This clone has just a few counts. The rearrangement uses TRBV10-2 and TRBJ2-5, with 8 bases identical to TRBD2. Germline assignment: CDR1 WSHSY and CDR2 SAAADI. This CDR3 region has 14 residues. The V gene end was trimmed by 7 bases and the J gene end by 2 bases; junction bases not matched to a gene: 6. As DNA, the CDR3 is TGCGCCAGCAAAATAGCGGGGAGTCAAGAGACCCAGTACTTC. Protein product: CASKIAGSQETQYF.

CDR3 sequence: CASSKDPGQSSYEQYF. The CDR3 region has the DNA TGTGCCAGCAGCAAAGATCCGGGACAGAGCTCCTACGAGCAGTACTTC. The J gene is TRBJ2-7, the V gene TRBV21-1; the table names TRBD1, a call not compared with the DNA. TRBV21-1 is labeled a pseudogene. This CDR3 has 16 amino acids.

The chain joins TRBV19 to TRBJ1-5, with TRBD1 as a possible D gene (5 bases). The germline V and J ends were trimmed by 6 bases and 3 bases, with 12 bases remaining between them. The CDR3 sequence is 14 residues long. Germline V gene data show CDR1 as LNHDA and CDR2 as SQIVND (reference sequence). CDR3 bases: TGTGCCAGTAGCCACGGGGGTTTCAATCAGCCCCAGCATTTT. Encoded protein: CASSHGGFNQPQHF.

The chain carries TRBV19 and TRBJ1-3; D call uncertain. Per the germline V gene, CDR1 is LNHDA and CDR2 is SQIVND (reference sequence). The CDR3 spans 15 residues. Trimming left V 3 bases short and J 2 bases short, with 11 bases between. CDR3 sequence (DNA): TGTGCCAGTAGTATCGGCAGGCTTGCTGGAAACACCATATATTTT. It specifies CASSIGRLAGNTIYF.

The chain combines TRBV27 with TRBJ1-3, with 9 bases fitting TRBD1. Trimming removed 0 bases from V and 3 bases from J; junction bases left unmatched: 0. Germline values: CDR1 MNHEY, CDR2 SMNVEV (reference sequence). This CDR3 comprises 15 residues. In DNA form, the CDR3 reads TGTGCCAGCAGTTTATCGACAGGGGGTGGAAACACCATATATTTT. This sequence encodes CASSLSTGGGNTIYF.

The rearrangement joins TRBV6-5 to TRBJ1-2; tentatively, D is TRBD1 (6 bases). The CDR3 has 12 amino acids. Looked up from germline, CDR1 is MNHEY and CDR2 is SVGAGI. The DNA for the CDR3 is TGTGGGTGTGTGCGGGGGCTCTATGGCTACACCTTC. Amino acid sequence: CGCVRGLYGYTF.

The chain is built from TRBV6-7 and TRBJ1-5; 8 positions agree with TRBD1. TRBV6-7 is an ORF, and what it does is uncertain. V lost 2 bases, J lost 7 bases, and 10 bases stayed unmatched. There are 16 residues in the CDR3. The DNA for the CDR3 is TGTGCCAGCAGTTACCCCACGGACAGGGAGGGGCAGCCCCAGCATTTT. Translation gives CASSYPTDREGQPQHF.

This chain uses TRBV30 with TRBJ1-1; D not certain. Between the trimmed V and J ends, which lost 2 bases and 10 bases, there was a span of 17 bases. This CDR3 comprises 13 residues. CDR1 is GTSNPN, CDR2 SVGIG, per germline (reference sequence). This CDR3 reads CAWSSRGASGAFF. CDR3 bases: TGTGCCTGGAGTTCCCGCGGAGCAAGTGGAGCTTTCTTT.

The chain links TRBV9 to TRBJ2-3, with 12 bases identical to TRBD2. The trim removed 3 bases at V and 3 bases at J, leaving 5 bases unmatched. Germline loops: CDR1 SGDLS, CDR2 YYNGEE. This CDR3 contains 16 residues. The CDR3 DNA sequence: TGTGCCAGCAGCGCAACTCTAGCGGGAGGGACAGATACGCAGTATTTT. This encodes CASSATLAGGTDTQYF.

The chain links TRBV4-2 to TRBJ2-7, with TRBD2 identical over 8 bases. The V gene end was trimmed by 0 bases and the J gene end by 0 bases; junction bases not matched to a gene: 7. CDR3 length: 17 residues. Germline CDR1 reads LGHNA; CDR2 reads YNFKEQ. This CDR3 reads CASSQEIALADSYEQYF. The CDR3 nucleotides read TGTGCCAGCAGCCAAGAGATCGCACTAGCGGACTCCTACGAGCAGTACTTC.

Here the CDR3 reads CASSQGTSGSYNEQFF. CDR3 DNA: TGCGCCAGCAGCCAGGGGACTAGCGGGAGTTACAATGAGCAGTTCTTC. The rearrangement links TRBV4-3 to TRBJ2-1; TRBD2 agrees at 14 bases. The CDR3 length is 16 residues. Germline CDR1 LGHNA, CDR2 YSLEER. J lost 4 bases, V lost 3 bases, and 2 bases had no gene match.

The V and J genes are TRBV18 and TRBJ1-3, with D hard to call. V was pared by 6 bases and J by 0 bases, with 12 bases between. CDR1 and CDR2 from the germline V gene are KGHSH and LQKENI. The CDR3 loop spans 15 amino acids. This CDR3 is CASSPGGSSGNTIYF. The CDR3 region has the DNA TGTGCCAGCTCCCCAGGTGGCTCCTCTGGAAACACCATATATTTT.

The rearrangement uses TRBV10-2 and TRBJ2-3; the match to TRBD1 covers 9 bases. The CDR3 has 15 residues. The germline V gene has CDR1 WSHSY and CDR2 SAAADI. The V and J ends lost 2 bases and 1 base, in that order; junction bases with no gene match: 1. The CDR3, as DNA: TGCGCCAGCAGTGAGACAGGGGGCGGCACAGATACGCAGTATTTT. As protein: CASSETGGGTDTQYF.

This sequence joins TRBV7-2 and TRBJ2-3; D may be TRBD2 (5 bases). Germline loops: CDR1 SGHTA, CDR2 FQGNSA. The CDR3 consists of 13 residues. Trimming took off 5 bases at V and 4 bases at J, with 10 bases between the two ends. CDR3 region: CASSRGSPDTQYF. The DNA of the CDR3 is TGTGCCAGCAGCCGGGGTAGCCCAGATACGCAGTATTTT.

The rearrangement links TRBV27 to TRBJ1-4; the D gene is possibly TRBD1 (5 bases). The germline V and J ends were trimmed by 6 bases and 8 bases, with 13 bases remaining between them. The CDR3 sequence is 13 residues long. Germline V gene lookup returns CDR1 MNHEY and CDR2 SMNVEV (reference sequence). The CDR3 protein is CASSPYKGEKLFF. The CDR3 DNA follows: TGTGCCAGCAGCCCATATAAGGGGGAAAAACTGTTTTTT. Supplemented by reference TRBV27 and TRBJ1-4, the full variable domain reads EAQVTQNPRYLITVTGKKLTVTCSQNMNHEYMSWYRQDPGLGLRQIYYSMNVEVTDKGDVPEGYKVSRKEKRNFPLILESPSPNQTSLYFCASSPYKGEKLFFGSGTQLSVL.

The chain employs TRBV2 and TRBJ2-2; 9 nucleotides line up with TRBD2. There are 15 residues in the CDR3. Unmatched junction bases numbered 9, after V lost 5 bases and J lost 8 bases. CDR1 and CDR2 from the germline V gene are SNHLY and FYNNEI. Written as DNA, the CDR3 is TGTGCCAGCAGTATCGGGACTAGCCCCGCGGGGGAGCTGTTTTTT. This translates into CASSIGTSPAGELFF.

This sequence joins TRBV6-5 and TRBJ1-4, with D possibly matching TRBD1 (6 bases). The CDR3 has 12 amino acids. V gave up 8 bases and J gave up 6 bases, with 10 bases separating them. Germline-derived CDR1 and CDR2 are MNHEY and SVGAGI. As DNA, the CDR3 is TGTGCCAGCTCAGGGGATCATGAAAAACTGTTTTTT. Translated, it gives CASSGDHEKLFF.

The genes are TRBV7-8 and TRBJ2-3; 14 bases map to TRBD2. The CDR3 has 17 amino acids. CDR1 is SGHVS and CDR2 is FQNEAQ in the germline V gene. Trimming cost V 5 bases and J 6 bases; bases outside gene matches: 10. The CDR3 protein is CASSQLRLAGGLDTQYF. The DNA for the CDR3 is TGTGCCAGCAGCCAATTACGACTAGCGGGAGGGCTCGATACGCAGTATTTT.

CDR3 region: CASSPRQGWIEAFF. CDR3 bases: TGTGCCAGCAGCCCAAGACAGGGTTGGATAGAAGCTTTCTTT. This chain connects TRBV3-1 (or the pseudogene TRBV3-2) to TRBJ1-1; TRBD1 agrees at 7 bases. This CDR3 contains 14 residues. V trimming: 4 bases; J trimming: 8 bases; junction bases outside the gene matches: 10. Germline CDR1 is LGHDT and CDR2 is YNNKEL (reference sequence).